This paragraph reports one T cell receptor (beta chain). This CDR3 has 14 amino acids. The germline CDR1 and CDR2 sequences are SNHLY and FYNNEI. Trimming took 3 bases from V and 13 from J; bases not matched to a gene: 9. Reverse transcription of all isolated RNA meant that expressed TCRB transcripts were sequenced. Sequencing used immunoSEQ multiplex PCR; TCRdb keeps in-frame clones, though not all of them. The sample consists of 810,000 or so clones, about a sixth of them appearing once. Stem cell-like memory, regulatory, central memory and naive CD4+ cells were sorted via CD45RO/CCR7/CD25/CD127/CD95/CD27. This sample was included in a study of beta chain features in type 1 diabetes.

The clonotype originates from a woman aged 18-35 years in good health. Sequencing was done on a sample of naive CD4+ T cells from blood. The chain employs TRBV2 and TRBJ2-1; 10 nucleotides line up with TRBD2. The CDR3 sequence is CASSDNLAGDEQFF. Written as DNA, the CDR3 is TGTGCCAGCAGTGATAATCTAGCGGGAGACGAACAGTTCTTC.